This section outlines one T cell receptor (beta chain) sequence together with its context. As yet, its antigen is unknown. This specimen belongs to a study of vaccination effects on CD4 cells after COVID-19. Whole-study results and caveats: Recruitment yielded few convalescent patients, and the study had no early post-infection timepoints.

Within the ViraFEST assay, antigen-specific CD4+ T cells underwent expansion with viral peptide pools prior to sequencing. Isolation of CD4+ T cells took place after 10 days of culture. Negative nucleocapsid antibody tests before and after vaccination confirmed no previous SARS-CoV-2 infection. Per the germline V gene, CDR1 is SGDLS and CDR2 is YYNGEE. The CDR3 has 16 residues. V was shortened by 7 bases and J by 0 bases, with 18 bases between the two germline ends. Here immunoSEQ multiplex PCR was the method, and the copy in TCRdb shows in-frame clones only, minus some. The sample contains tens of thousands of clones, 70% to 80% of which appear only once.

This clonotype was obtained from a human donor who received a COVID-19 vaccine. The chain joins TRBV9 to TRBJ2-3; no reliable D call. Specimen: CD4+ T cells from PBMCs cultured with HCoV-OC43 spike peptides, collected before COVID-19 vaccination. Subset given: HCoV-OC43 spike overlapping peptide pool stimulation. CDR3 sequence reads: CASSSDFTTSTDTQYF. The CDR3 DNA is TGTGCCAGCTCTTCTGATTTCACGACTAGCACAGATACGCAGTATTTT.